A single T cell receptor beta chain is shown here with its context. Its antigen is still unknown. The PCR made use of 60 Vbeta and 13 Jbeta primers. Profiling relied on immunoSEQ multiplex PCR, and the TCRdb table lists in-frame clones only, not all of them. This sample has about 81,000 clones, with 77% found just once. These data originate in a study of cytomegalovirus exposure and HLA in healthy donors. This CDR3 comprises 17 residues. V lost 0 bases and J 2 bases, leaving 17 bases between the germline ends. The germline V gene encodes CDR1 SGHRS and CDR2 YFSETQ. Points from the study as a whole: Rare sequences made up most TCRs, while some public TCRs were found in many donors. Across HLA loci, a later analysis found differing TCR association rates, with DRB1 most and HLA-C fewest. Under in vitro conditions, a few CMV-associated chains were confirmed as specific for CMV antigens. Some TCR beta chains (around 160 of them) were listed as cytomegalovirus-associated.

This chain links TRBV5-1 with TRBJ1-2; no definite D call. This sequence originates from a man aged 50 to 60 in good health and CMV-seropositive. Sequenced material: PBMCs. The CDR3 DNA reads as TGCGCCAGCAGCTTGGGTGGAGGCAGACTTGGGAACTATGGCTACACCTTC. Encoded protein: CASSLGGGRLGNYGYTF. The complete variable domain, with remaining parts taken from reference TRBV5-1 and TRBJ1-2, reads KAGVTQTPRYLIKTRGQQVTLSCSPISGHRSVSWYQQTPGQGLQFLFEYFSETQRNKGNFPGRFSGRQFSNSRSEMNVSTLELGDSALYLCASSLGGGRLGNYGYTFGSGTRLTVV.